This TCR beta chain is drawn from a study of blood T cell repertoires in COVID-19. The wider study: Samples taken during acute and convalescent COVID-19 were collected in the United States, Italy and Spain. The analysed material was cDNA or gDNA that came from T cells, B-cell-depleted T cells, or PBMCs.

The authors' processing: Reference gene primer amplification gave nucleated cell count estimates. Assay used: immunoSEQ multiplex PCR; TCRdb lists only in-frame clones, some missing. From that table come the V and J calls and clone size; the DNA was used to work out D and trimming. The repertoire holds about 140,000 clones, with less than 85% as singletons. The CDR3 is 14 amino acids. The germline V gene encodes CDR1 LGHNA and CDR2 YSLEER. V was cut by 1 base and J by 0 bases, with 7 bases left in between. The sample comprised peripheral blood. This clonotype originated in a human donor in a cohort sampled during active COVID-19. The chain uses TRBV4-3 and TRBJ2-7; D gene unclear. The CDR3, as DNA: TGCGCCAGCAGCCAAGGGGCCTCCTCCTACGAGCAGTACTTC. This sequence encodes CASSQGASSYEQYF.